These T cell receptor beta chains were read from a single sample in a study of T-cell memory formation after mild COVID-19. MiXCR was run by TCRdb on the 5' RACE reads, yielding one entry per CDR3 protein. The sample includes around 200,000 distinct CDR3 sequences, roughly 30% seen only once; the top ten take 11%. Input material: PBMCs or a T cell subset sorted from them (not recorded which). Receptor source: an adult woman who had mild COVID-19 (a few samples of this study predate the infection). Cell type and time point are not known. CDR3s include the opening cysteine and the closing phenylalanine or tryptophan. A D gene is named only where the DNA matches it firmly. The size entry is marked missing in some rows and otherwise reads once, few, many or a size class.

V: TRBV30
J: TRBJ1-4
size: .
length: 14
D: TRBD1
CDR3: CAWGPGTGNEKLFF
DNA: TGTGCCTGGGGGCCCGGGACAGGGAATGAAAAACTGTTTTTT

V: TRBV20-1
J: TRBJ2-7
size: .
length: 13
D: .
CDR3: CSARDFDSYEQYF
DNA: TGCAGTGCTAGAGATTTTGACAGCTACGAGCAGTACTTC

V: TRBV7-8
J: TRBJ2-7
size: .
length: 15
D: .
CDR3: CASSLTREHSYEQYF
DNA: TGTGCCAGCAGCTTAACCCGGGAGCACTCCTACGAGCAGTACTTC

V: TRBV9
J: TRBJ2-7
size: .
length: 14
D: .
CDR3: CASSVASDTYEQYF
DNA: TGTGCCAGCAGCGTAGCTAGTGACACCTACGAGCAGTACTTC

V: TRBV18
J: TRBJ2-1
size: .
length: 12
D: TRBD2
CDR3: CASSPTSGEQFF
DNA: TGTGCCAGCTCACCCACTAGCGGCGAGCAGTTCTTC

V: TRBV12-3/TRBV12-4
J: TRBJ1-3
size: .
length: 13
D: .
CDR3: CASSSPGGNTIYF
DNA: TGTGCCAGCAGTTCCCCAGGGGGAAACACCATATATTTT

V: TRBV5-1
J: TRBJ1-6
size: .
length: 15
D: TRBD1
CDR3: CASSLSGQGRSPLHF
DNA: TGCGCCAGCAGCTTGTCGGGACAGGGGAGGTCACCCCTCCACTTT

V: TRBV7-9
J: TRBJ2-2
size: .
length: 17
D: .
CDR3: CASSSLGTYANTGELFF
DNA: TGTGCCAGCAGCTCTCTCGGGACGTACGCGAACACCGGGGAGCTGTTTTTT

V: TRBV24-1
J: TRBJ2-3
size: .
length: 15
D: .
CDR3: CATSDLPDSTDTQYF
DNA: TGTGCCACCAGTGATTTGCCCGACAGCACAGATACGCAGTATTTT

V: TRBV7-8
J: TRBJ2-6
size: .
length: 16
D: TRBD1
CDR3: CASSLIQGAGANVLTF
DNA: TGTGCCAGCAGCTTAATACAGGGGGCTGGGGCCAACGTCCTGACTTTC

V: TRBV12-3/TRBV12-4
J: TRBJ2-7
size: .
length: 16
D: TRBD1
CDR3: CASSMQPGQGDYEQYF
DNA: TGTGCCAGCAGCATGCAACCGGGACAGGGGGACTACGAGCAGTACTTC

V: TRBV7-9
J: TRBJ2-5
size: .
length: 15
D: TRBD2
CDR3: CASSPPRGYQETQYF
DNA: TGTGCCAGCAGCCCCCCGCGGGGGTACCAAGAGACCCAGTACTTC

V: TRBV5-5
J: TRBJ1-6
size: few
length: 16
D: .
CDR3: CASSSTRPRGNSPLHF
DNA: TGTGCCAGCAGCTCAACAAGACCCAGGGGAAATTCACCCCTCCACTTT

V: TRBV3-1
J: TRBJ1-2
size: .
length: 16
D: .
CDR3: CASSQGGGDRSGGYTF
DNA: TGTGCCAGCAGCCAAGGAGGTGGAGACCGATCGGGGGGCTACACCTTC

V: TRBV2
J: TRBJ1-6
size: .
length: 12
D: .
CDR3: CASKQDHSPLHF
DNA: TGTGCCAGCAAGCAGGACCATTCACCCCTCCACTTT

V: TRBV24-1
J: TRBJ2-1
size: .
length: 18
D: TRBD1
CDR3: CATSDSGGHRSSYNEQFF
DNA: TGTGCCACCAGTGATTCAGGGGGCCACCGAAGCTCCTACAATGAGCAGTTCTTC

V: TRBV15
J: TRBJ2-7
size: .
length: 13
D: .
CDR3: CATSREWGYEQYF
DNA: TGTGCCACCAGCAGAGAGTGGGGTTACGAGCAGTACTTC

V: TRBV9
J: TRBJ2-5
size: .
length: 16
D: TRBD2
CDR3: CASSVGLAGGGETQYF
DNA: TGTGCCAGCAGCGTAGGGCTAGCGGGAGGAGGAGAGACCCAGTACTTC

V: TRBV7-9
J: TRBJ2-7
size: .
length: 15
D: TRBD1
CDR3: CASSLGPGTGNEQYF
DNA: TGTGCCAGCAGCTTAGGGCCCGGGACAGGGAACGAGCAGTACTTC

V: TRBV5-1
J: TRBJ2-7
size: .
length: 16
D: TRBD1
CDR3: CASSSPRDRGWGEQYF
DNA: TGCGCCAGCAGCTCACCCCGGGACAGAGGGTGGGGCGAGCAGTACTTC

V: TRBV6-4
J: TRBJ2-1
size: few
length: 13
D: TRBD2
CDR3: CALAGSSYNEQFF
DNA: TGTGCCTTAGCGGGGAGCTCCTACAATGAGCAGTTCTTC

V: TRBV9
J: TRBJ2-1
size: few
length: 15
D: TRBD2
CDR3: CASSVGASGRIEQFF
DNA: TGTGCCAGCAGCGTAGGGGCTAGCGGGAGGATCGAGCAGTTCTTC

V: TRBV5-6
J: TRBJ2-7
size: few
length: 13
D: .
CDR3: CASSSGGTYEQYF
DNA: TGTGCCAGCAGCTCGGGGGGCACCTACGAGCAGTACTTC

V: TRBV5-6
J: TRBJ1-1
size: few
length: 18
D: TRBD1
CDR3: CASRSRGGTAIGDTEAFF
DNA: TGTGCCAGCAGATCCAGGGGTGGGACAGCAATCGGGGACACTGAAGCTTTCTTT

V: TRBV6-2/TRBV6-3
J: TRBJ2-1
size: .
length: 14
D: TRBD2
CDR3: CASKLAGGGGEQFF
DNA: TGTGCCAGCAAACTAGCGGGAGGTGGTGGTGAGCAGTTCTTC

V: TRBV7-3
J: TRBJ2-1
size: .
length: 17
D: TRBD2
CDR3: CASSLTSGRSSYNEQFF
DNA: TGTGCCAGCAGCTTAACTAGCGGGAGGTCCTCCTACAATGAGCAGTTCTTC

V: TRBV2
J: TRBJ2-1
size: .
length: 13
D: .
CDR3: CASSEANRDEQFF
DNA: TGTGCCAGCAGTGAAGCTAACCGGGACGAGCAGTTCTTC

V: TRBV7-9
J: TRBJ2-5
size: .
length: 12
D: TRBD2
CDR3: CASTLAGETQYF
DNA: TGTGCCAGCACCTTAGCGGGAGAGACCCAGTACTTC

V: TRBV12-3/TRBV12-4
J: TRBJ2-1
size: .
length: 15
D: TRBD2
CDR3: CASTSGGSSYNEQFF
DNA: TGTGCCAGCACCAGCGGGGGGAGCTCCTACAATGAGCAGTTCTTC